This T cell receptor (beta chain) appears in the sequencing data of a study of cytomegalovirus exposure and HLA in healthy donors. Study overall: Researchers previously reported finding fewer than 140 million unique TCR beta sequences from around 200 million T cells.

CDR3 length: 14 residues. Trimming stripped 0 bases from V and 13 bases from J, with 14 bases between. Germline CDR1 SGHRS, CDR2 YFSETQ. For this clone: Its antigen remains unidentified.

Study observations and caveats: Reported performance of the classifier showed diagnosis of cytomegalovirus status with high specificity and sensitivity. Most subjects' HLA-A and HLA-B alleles were reportedly predicted from TCR beta sequences.

PCR involved 60 Vbeta and 13 Jbeta primers. In the source study's methods: Among the unique TCR beta chains that a later analysis counted, about 81 million in all, about 11 million were shared. Here immunoSEQ multiplex PCR was the method, and the copy in TCRdb shows in-frame clones only, minus some. Clone size and V and J calls were adopted from that table, with D and trimming inferred from the DNA. The sample holds roughly 120,000 clones; 76% are singletons and the top ten take more than 6%. This clonotype was sampled from a woman aged 45 to 65 in good health and CMV-seropositive. V gene TRBV5-1 combines with J gene TRBJ2-6; no firm D call. The source material was PBMCs. CDR3 residues: CASSLVGDLEVLTF. Written as DNA, the CDR3 is TGCGCCAGCAGCTTGGTAGGAGACCTCGAGGTCCTGACTTTC.